Sequencing of this T cell receptor (beta chain) was carried out in a study of blood T cell repertoires in COVID-19. Overall study: The study drew acute and convalescent COVID-19 samples from the United States, Italy and Spain. In each case, the material was cDNA or gDNA derived from T cells, B-cell-depleted T cells, or PBMCs.

This CDR3 region has 15 residues. Germline lookup yields CDR1 SGDLS and CDR2 YYNGEE. Trimming took off 2 bases at V and 5 bases at J, with 14 bases between the two ends. Methods used by the authors: How many nucleated cells were present was estimated from reference gene primer amplification. Assay: immunoSEQ multiplex PCR; the TCRdb copy retains only in-frame clones and omits some. For V, J and clone size, that table is used; D and trimming come from the DNA. In the table there are 90,000 to 150,000 clones, 85% to 90% of which are singletons. The chain joins TRBV9 to TRBJ1-5; D is possibly TRBD1 (5 bases). The TCR sequence derives from a woman in her forties or fifties with acute or convalescent COVID-19. The sample was peripheral blood. In DNA form, the CDR3 reads TGTGCCAGCAGCGTCACCGGGGGGGAGGATCAGCCCCAGCATTTT. This encodes CASSVTGGEDQPQHF.